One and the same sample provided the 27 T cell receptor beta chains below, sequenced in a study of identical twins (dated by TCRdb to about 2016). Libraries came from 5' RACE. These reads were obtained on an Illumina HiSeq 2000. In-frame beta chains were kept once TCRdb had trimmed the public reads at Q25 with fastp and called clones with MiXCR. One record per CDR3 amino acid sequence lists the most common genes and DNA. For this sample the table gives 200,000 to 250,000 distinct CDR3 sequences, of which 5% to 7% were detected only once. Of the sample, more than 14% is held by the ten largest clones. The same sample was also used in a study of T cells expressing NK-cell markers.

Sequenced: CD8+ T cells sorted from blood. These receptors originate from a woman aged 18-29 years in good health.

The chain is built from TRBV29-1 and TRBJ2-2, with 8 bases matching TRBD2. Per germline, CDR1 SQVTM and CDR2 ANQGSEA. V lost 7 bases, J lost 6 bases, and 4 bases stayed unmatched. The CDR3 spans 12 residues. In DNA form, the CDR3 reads TGCAGCGCCCGGGGGGGTGCCGGGGAGCTGTTTTTT. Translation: CSARGGAGELFF.

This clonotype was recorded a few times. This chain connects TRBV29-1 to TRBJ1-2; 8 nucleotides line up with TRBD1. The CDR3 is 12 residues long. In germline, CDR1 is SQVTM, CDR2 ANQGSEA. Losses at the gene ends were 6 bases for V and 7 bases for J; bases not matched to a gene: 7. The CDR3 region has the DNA TGCAGCGTCGCTACAGGGGGAGGTGGCTACACCTTC. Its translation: CSVATGGGGYTF. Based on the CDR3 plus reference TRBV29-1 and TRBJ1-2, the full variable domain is SAVISQKPSRDICQRGTSLTIQCQVDSQVTMMFWYRQQPGQSLTLIATANQGSEATYESGFVIDKFPISRPNLTFSTLTVSNMSPEDSSIYLCSVATGGGGYTFGSGTRLTVV.

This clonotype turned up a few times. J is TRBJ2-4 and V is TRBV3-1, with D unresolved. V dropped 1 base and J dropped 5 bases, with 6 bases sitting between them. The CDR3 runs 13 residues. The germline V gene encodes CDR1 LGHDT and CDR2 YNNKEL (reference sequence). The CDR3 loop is CASSQASENIQYF. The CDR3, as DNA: TGTGCCAGCAGCCAAGCTTCGGAAAACATTCAGTACTTC. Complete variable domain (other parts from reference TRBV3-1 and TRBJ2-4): DTAVSQTPKYLVTQMGNDKSIKCEQNLGHDTMYWYKQDSKKFLKIMFSYNNKELIINETVPNRFSPKSPDKAHLNLHINSLELGDSAVYFCASSQASENIQYFGAGTRLSVL.

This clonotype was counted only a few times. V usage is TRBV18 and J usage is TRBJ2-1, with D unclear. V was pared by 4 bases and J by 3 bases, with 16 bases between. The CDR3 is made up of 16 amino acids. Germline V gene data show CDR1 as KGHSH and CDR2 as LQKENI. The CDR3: CASSLTTLRLYNEQFF. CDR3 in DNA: TGTGCCAGCTCACTAACTACGCTACGCCTCTACAATGAGCAGTTCTTC.

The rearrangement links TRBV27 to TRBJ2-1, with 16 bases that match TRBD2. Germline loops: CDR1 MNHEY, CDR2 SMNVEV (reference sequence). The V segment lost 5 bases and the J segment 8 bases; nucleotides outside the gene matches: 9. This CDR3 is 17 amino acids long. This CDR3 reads CASSPTHGTSGGDEQFF. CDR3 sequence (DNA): TGTGCCAGCAGTCCCACCCACGGGACTAGCGGGGGGGATGAGCAGTTCTTC.

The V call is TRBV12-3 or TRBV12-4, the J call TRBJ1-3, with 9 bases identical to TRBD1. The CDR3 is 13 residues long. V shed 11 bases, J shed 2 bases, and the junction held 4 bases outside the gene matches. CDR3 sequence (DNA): TGTGCCTCCGACAGGGGGGCTGGAAACACCATATATTTT. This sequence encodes CASDRGAGNTIYF.

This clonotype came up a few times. The CDR3 DNA reads as TGCGCCAGCAGCCAAGACGGACAGGGTCCTGACGAGCAGTACTTC. Its protein is CASSQDGQGPDEQYF. V and J are TRBV4-3 and TRBJ2-7, with 8 bases fitting TRBD1. CDR1 is LGHNA and CDR2 is YSLEER in the germline V gene. The CDR3 length is 15 residues. V was clipped by 0 bases and J by 5 bases; unmatched bases: 6.

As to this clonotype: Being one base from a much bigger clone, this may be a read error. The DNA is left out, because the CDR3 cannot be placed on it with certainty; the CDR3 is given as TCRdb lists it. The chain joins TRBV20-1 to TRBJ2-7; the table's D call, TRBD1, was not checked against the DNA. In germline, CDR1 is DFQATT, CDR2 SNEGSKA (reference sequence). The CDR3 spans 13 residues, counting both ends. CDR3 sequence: CSTSDRAWDEQYF.

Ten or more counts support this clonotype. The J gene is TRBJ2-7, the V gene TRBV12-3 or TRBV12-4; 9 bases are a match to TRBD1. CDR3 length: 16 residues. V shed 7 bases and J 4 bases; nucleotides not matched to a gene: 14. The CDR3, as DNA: TGTGCCAGCACCACCACACAGGGGGCGCTTAGTTACGAGCAGTACTTC. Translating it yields CASTTTQGALSYEQYF.

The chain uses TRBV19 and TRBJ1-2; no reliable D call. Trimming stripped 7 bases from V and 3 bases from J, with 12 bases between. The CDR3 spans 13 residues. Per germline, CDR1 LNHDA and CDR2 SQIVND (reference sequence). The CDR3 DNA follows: TGTGCCAGTACCCCCACATTTCACTATGGCTACACCTTC. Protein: CASTPTFHYGYTF.

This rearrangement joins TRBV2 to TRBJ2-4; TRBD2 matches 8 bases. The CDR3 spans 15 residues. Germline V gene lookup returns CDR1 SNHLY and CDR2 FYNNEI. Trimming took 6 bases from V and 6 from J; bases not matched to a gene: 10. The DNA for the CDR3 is TGTGCCAGCAGAGGCGTAGGACTAGCTGGAAACATTCAGTACTTC. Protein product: CASRGVGLAGNIQYF.

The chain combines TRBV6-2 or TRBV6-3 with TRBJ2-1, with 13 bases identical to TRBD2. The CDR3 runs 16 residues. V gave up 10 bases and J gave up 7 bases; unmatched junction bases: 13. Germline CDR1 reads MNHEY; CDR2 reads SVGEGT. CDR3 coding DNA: TGTGCCATCGGGACTAGCGGGACGTTGGGTGGGAATGAGCAGTTCTTC. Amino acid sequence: CAIGTSGTLGGNEQFF.

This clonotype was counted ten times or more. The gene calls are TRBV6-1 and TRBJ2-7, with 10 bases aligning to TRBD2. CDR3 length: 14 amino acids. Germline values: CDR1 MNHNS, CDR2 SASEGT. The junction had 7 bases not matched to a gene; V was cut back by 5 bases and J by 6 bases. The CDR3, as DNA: TGTGCCAGCAGTCCGGGACTAGCGAAATCCGAGCAGTACTTC. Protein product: CASSPGLAKSEQYF.

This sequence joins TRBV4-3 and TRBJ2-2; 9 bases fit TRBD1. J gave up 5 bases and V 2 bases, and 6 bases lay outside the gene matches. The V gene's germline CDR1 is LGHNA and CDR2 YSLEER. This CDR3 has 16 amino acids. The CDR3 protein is CASSQWGTGLTGELFF. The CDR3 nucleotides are TGCGCCAGCAGCCAATGGGGGACAGGGTTGACCGGGGAGCTGTTTTTT.

CDR3: CASSLIRALGDTEAFF. The CDR3 DNA sequence: TGTGCCAGCAGTTTAATTAGGGCCCTCGGAGACACTGAAGCTTTCTTT. The gene calls are TRBV27 and TRBJ1-1; D is unresolved. V lost 2 bases, J lost 3 bases, and 16 bases lay in between. In germline, CDR1 is MNHEY, CDR2 SMNVEV (reference sequence). The CDR3 loop spans 16 amino acids.

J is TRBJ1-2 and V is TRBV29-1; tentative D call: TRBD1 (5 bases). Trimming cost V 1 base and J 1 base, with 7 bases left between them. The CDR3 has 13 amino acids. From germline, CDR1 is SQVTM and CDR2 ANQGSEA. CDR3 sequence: CSVEGQSNYGYTF. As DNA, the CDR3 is TGCAGCGTTGAAGGACAGAGTAACTATGGCTACACCTTC.

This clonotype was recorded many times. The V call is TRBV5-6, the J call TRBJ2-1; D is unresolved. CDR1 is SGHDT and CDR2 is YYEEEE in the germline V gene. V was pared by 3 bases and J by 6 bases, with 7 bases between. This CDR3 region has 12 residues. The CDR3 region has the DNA TGTGCCAGCAGCTGGGCTCCCAATGAGCAGTTCTTC. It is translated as CASSWAPNEQFF.

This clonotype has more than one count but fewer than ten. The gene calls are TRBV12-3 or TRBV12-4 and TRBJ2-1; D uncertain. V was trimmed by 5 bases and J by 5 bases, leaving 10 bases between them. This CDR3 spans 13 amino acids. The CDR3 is CASSNEIDNEQFF. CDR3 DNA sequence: TGTGCCAGCAGTAACGAGATCGACAATGAGCAGTTCTTC.

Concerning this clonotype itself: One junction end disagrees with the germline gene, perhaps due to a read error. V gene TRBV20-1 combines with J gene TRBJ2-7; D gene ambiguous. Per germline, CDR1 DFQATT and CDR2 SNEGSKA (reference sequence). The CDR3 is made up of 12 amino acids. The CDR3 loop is CSATLSSDEQYF. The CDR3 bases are TGCAGTGCTACCCTATCCTCCGACGAGCAGTACTTC.

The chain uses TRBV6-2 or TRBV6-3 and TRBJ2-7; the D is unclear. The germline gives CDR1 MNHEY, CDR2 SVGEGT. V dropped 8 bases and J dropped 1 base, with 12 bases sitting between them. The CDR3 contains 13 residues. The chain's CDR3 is CASVTDSSYEQYF. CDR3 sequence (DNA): TGTGCCAGCGTAACAGATTCGTCCTACGAGCAGTACTTC.

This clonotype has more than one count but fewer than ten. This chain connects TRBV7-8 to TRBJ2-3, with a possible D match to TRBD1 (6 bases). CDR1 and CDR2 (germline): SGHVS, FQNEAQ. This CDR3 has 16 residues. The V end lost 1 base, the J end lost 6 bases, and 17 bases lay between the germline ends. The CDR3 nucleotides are TGTGCCAGCAGCTTAGGAGGTGCTGGGGGCGCGGATACGCAGTATTTT. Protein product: CASSLGGAGGADTQYF.

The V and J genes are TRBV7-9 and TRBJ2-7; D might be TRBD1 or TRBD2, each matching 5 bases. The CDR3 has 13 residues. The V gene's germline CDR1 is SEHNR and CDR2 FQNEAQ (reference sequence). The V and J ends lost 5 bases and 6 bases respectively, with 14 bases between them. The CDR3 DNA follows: TGTGCCAGCAGCCGAGGGACGTCCGGCGAGCAGTACTTC. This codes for CASSRGTSGEQYF. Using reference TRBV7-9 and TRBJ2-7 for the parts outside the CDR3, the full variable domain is DTGVSQNPRHKITKRGQNVTFRCDPISEHNRLYWYRQTLGQGPEFLTYFQNEAQLEKSRLLSDRFSAERPKGSFSTLEIQRTEQGDSAMYLCASSRGTSGEQYFGPGTRLTVT.

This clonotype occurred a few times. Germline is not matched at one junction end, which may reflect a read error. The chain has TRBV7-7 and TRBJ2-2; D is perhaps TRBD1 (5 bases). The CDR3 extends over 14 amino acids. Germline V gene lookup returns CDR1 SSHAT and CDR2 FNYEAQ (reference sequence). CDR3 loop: CASSLGVGTGELFF. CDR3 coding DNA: TGTGCTAGCAGCCTAGGGGTAGGCACCGGGGAGCTGTTTTTT.

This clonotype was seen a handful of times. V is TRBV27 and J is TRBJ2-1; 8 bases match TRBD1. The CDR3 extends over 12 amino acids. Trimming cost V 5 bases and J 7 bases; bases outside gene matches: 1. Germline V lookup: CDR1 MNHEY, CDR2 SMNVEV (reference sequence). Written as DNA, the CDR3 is TGTGCCAGCAGTCAGGGGGCGAATGAGCAGTTCTTC. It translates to CASSQGANEQFF.

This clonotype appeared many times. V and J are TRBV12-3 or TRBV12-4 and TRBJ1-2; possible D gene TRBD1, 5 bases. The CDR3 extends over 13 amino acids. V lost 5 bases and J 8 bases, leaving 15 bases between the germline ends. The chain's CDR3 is CASSPDRLGGYTF. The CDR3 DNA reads TGTGCCAGCAGTCCCGACAGACTAGGGGGCTACACCTTC.

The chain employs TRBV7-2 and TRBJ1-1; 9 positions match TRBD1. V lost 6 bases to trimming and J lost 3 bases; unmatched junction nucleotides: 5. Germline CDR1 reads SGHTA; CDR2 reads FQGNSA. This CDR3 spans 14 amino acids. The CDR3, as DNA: TGTGCCAGCAGTTTTTGGACAGGGGACACTGAAGCTTTCTTT. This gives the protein CASSFWTGDTEAFF.

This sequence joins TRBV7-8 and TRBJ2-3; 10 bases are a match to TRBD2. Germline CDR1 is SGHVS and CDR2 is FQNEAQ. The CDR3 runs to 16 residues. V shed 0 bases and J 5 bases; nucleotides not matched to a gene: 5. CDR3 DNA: TGTGCCAGCAGCTTAGCGGCTAGCGGGAGAGGAGATACGCAGTATTTT. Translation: CASSLAASGRGDTQYF.